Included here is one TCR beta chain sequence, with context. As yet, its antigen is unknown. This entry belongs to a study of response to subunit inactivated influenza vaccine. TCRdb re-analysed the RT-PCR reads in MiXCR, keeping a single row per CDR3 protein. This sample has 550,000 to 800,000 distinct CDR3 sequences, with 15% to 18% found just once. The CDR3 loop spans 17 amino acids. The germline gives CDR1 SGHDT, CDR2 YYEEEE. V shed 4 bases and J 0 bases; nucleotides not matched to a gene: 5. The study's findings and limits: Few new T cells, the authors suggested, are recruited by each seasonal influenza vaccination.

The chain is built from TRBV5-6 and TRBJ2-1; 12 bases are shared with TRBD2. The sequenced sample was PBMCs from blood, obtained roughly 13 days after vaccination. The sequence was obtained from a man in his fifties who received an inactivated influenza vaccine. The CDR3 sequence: CASSLLAGGLSYNEQFF. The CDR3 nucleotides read TGTGCCAGCAGCCTACTAGCGGGGGGACTCTCCTACAATGAGCAGTTCTTC. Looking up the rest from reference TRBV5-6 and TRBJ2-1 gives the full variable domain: DAGVTQSPTHLIKTRGQQVTLRCSPKSGHDTVSWYQQALGQGPQFIFQYYEEEERQRGNFPDRFSGHQFPNYSSELNVNALLLGDSALYLCASSLLAGGLSYNEQFFGPGTRLTVL.